One sample yielded the 16 T cell receptor beta chains listed below, sequenced in a study of T cell changes during pregnancy in multiple sclerosis (dated by TCRdb to between 2018 and 2021). Library preparation was by the immunoSEQ multiplex PCR assay. This immuneACCESS table, as held by TCRdb, lists in-frame sequences with V and J called but not all clones. Of the missing ones, under half trace to an unresolved V gene in checked studies; the others have no known cause. The sample table contains under 110,000 clones; only one count was recorded for just under 95% of them. The top ten hold 1.6% of the sample. This specimen was peripheral blood, taken after pregnancy. These receptors originate from a female donor with multiple sclerosis, enrolled in a pregnancy study.

The chain couples TRBV30 to TRBJ2-7; D unresolved. V gave up 5 bases and J gave up 9 bases, with 14 bases separating them. Per the germline V gene, CDR1 is GTSNPN and CDR2 is SVGIG (reference sequence). This CDR3 spans 11 amino acids. The CDR3 nucleotides are TGTGCCTGGGTGGTGGAAGAGGTGCAGTACTTC. It is translated as CAWVVEEVQYF.

The chain employs TRBV28 and TRBJ2-3, with D unclear. The V end was cut by 2 bases, the J end by 4 bases, with 10 bases between. The germline CDR1 and CDR2 sequences are MDHEN and SYDVKM. The CDR3 has 14 amino acids. The CDR3 here is CASSLDGTADTQYF. The CDR3 bases are TGTGCCAGCAGTTTAGATGGTACAGCAGATACGCAGTATTTT.

This chain connects TRBV15 to TRBJ1-5; maybe TRBD1 (5 bases). Germline-derived CDR1 and CDR2 are LNHNV and YYDKDF (reference sequence). The CDR3 length is 15 residues. The V end lost 1 base, the J end lost 5 bases, and 12 bases lay between the germline ends. CDR3 coding DNA: TGTGCCACCAGCAGAGCGGGGGTCTATCATCAGCCCCAGCATTTT. It specifies CATSRAGVYHQPQHF.

The chain links TRBV27 to TRBJ1-1, with D perhaps matching TRBD1 (5 bases). Trimming removed 7 bases from V and 2 bases from J, with 17 bases in between. This CDR3 contains 15 residues. The germline CDR1 and CDR2 sequences are MNHEY and SMNVEV (reference sequence). CDR3 in DNA: TGTGCCAGCACCCCGCTGGGGGAGGGTAACACTGAAGCTTTCTTT. This gives the protein CASTPLGEGNTEAFF.

This clone has only one observation. The CDR3 here is CASSLDTNTGELFF. The CDR3, as DNA: TGCGCCAGCAGCTTGGACACGAACACCGGGGAGCTGTTTTTT. The chain employs TRBV5-1 and TRBJ2-2; D remains ambiguous. Germline CDR1 and CDR2: SGHRS and YFSETQ. Trimming removed 0 bases at V and 0 bases at J, with 3 bases between. This CDR3 has 14 residues.

This clone has only one observation. This chain joins TRBV7-3 and TRBJ2-7; 10 nucleotides agree with TRBD1. The V gene end was trimmed by 3 bases and the J gene end by 4 bases; junction bases not matched to a gene: 9. Germline CDR1 is SGHTA and CDR2 is FQGTGA. CDR3 size: 16 residues. The CDR3 DNA sequence: TGTGCCAGCAGCTTGGACAGGGGGGATCTAGGGTACGAGCAGTACTTC. This sequence encodes CASSLDRGDLGYEQYF. Filled out from reference TRBV7-3 and TRBJ2-7, the complete variable domain reads GAGVSQTPSNKVTEKGKYVELRCDPISGHTALYWYRQSLGQGPEFLIYFQGTGAADDSGLPNDRFFAVRPEGSVSTLKIQRTERGDSAVYLCASSLDRGDLGYEQYFGPGTRLTVT.

The rearrangement uses TRBV7-3 and TRBJ2-1, with D maybe TRBD1 (6 bases). This CDR3 is 14 amino acids long. The V and J ends lost 2 bases and 3 bases respectively, with 8 bases between them. Germline V gene lookup returns CDR1 SGHTA and CDR2 FQGTGA. The CDR3 sequence is CASSLGGLYNEQFF. DNA of the CDR3: TGTGCCAGCAGCTTAGGGGGCCTCTACAATGAGCAGTTCTTC.

This chain links TRBV5-1 with TRBJ1-3; D remains unclear. Trimming removed 1 base at V and 1 base at J, with 9 bases between. The CDR3 length is 15 residues. Germline lookup yields CDR1 SGHRS and CDR2 YFSETQ. This chain's CDR3 is CASSLSKSSGNTIYF. Here the CDR3 DNA reads TGCGCCAGCAGCTTGAGCAAAAGTTCTGGAAACACCATATATTTT.

The rearrangement uses TRBV10-3 and TRBJ1-6; possibly TRBD1 for D (5 bases). V lost 7 bases to trimming and J lost 2 bases, with 9 bases between them. The CDR3 is 14 amino acids. Germline V gene lookup returns CDR1 ENHRY and CDR2 SYGVKD. For the CDR3, the DNA is TGTGCCATCAACCAGGGTGCCTATAATTCACCCCTCCACTTT. It encodes CAINQGAYNSPLHF.

The V and J genes are TRBV2 and TRBJ1-1, with D perhaps TRBD1 (5 bases). The V gene lost 8 bases and the J gene lost 6 bases, with 10 bases spanning the gap. This CDR3 has 11 amino acids. Germline V gives CDR1 SNHLY, CDR2 FYNNEI. CDR3 coding DNA: TGTGCCAGCTCCGGGGGGGCTGAAGCTTTCTTT. This sequence encodes CASSGGAEAFF. Supplemented by reference TRBV2 and TRBJ1-1, the full variable domain reads EPEVTQTPSHQVTQMGQEVILRCVPISNHLYFYWYRQILGQKVEFLVSFYNNEISEKSEIFDDQFSVERPDGSNFTLKIRSTKLEDSAMYFCASSGGAEAFFGQGTRLTVV.

The rearrangement links TRBV7-6 to TRBJ1-2, with D tentatively TRBD1 (5 bases). In germline, CDR1 is SGHVS, CDR2 FNYEAQ. V lost 5 bases and J 6 bases, leaving 13 bases between the germline ends. This CDR3 contains 13 residues. CDR3 region: CASSLRQGDGYTF. As DNA, the CDR3 is TGTGCCAGCAGCCTTCGGCAGGGCGATGGCTACACCTTC.

The gene calls are TRBV11-1 and TRBJ2-7; D remains ambiguous. The V end lost 1 base, the J end lost 0 bases, and 4 bases lay between the germline ends. Germline values: CDR1 SGHAT, CDR2 FQDESV (reference sequence). CDR3 length: 13 residues. CDR3 protein: CASSLVGSYEQYF. CDR3 nucleotide sequence: TGTGCCAGCAGCTTAGTCGGCTCCTACGAGCAGTACTTC.

The CDR3 DNA reads TGTGCCAGCAGTTCCCGGAGCACGACAGCGACCTACGAGCAGTACTTC. Amino acids: CASSSRSTTATYEQYF. V and J are TRBV27 and TRBJ2-7; D possibly corresponds to TRBD1 (5 bases). In germline, CDR1 is MNHEY, CDR2 SMNVEV (reference sequence). The CDR3 runs 16 residues. V was trimmed by 4 bases and J by 2 bases, leaving 18 bases between them.

The V gene is TRBV7-2, the J gene TRBJ1-5; 9 nucleotides agree with TRBD1. The germline CDR1 and CDR2 sequences are SGHTA and FQGNSA. V shed 5 bases, J shed 4 bases, and the junction held 6 bases outside the gene matches. This CDR3 contains 15 residues. The CDR3, as DNA: TGTGCCAGCAGCCGTGACGGACAGGGGAATCAGCCCCAGCATTTT. Translated: CASSRDGQGNQPQHF.

The chain uses TRBV27 and TRBJ2-5, with D perhaps matching TRBD2 (5 bases). Germline V gene sequence: CDR1 MNHEY, CDR2 SMNVEV (reference sequence). The CDR3 covers 13 residues. Trimming shortened V by 4 bases and J by 2 bases, and 8 bases separated the two germline ends. The chain's CDR3 is CASSWSGQETQYF. The CDR3 coding sequence is TGTGCCAGCAGTTGGAGCGGACAAGAGACCCAGTACTTC.

The V and J genes are TRBV21-1 and TRBJ2-4; the table's D gene call, TRBD1, was not cross checked with the DNA. TRBV21-1 is a known pseudogene. This CDR3 is built from 11 residues. The CDR3 DNA follows: TGTGCCAGCAGCCTCTGGACAGTTGGATACTTC. Amino acids: CASSLWTVGYF.